The rows below give T cell receptor beta chains drawn from one sample of a study of blood T cell repertoires in COVID-19. Repertoires were generated with immunoSEQ multiplex PCR, while TCRdb's copy carries only in-frame clones and drops some. The table lists some 80,000 clones, around 90% of them singletons. The specimen sequenced was peripheral blood. These receptors originate from a human donor in a cohort sampled during active COVID-19. Both conserved end residues are part of each CDR3. The D gene is left open where the match is weak. Clone size is given for some rows only: seen once, a few or many times, or a class if the clone is expanded.

j_gene: TRBJ2-5; v_gene: TRBV7-9; abundance: NA; d_gene: TRBD2; CDR3aa: CASSQEGLARFETQYF; CDR3nt: TGTGCCAGCAGCCAAGAGGGACTAGCCCGTTTCGAGACCCAGTACTTC
j_gene: TRBJ2-5; v_gene: TRBV5-1; abundance: NA; d_gene: TRBD2; CDR3aa: CASSSSGSTETQYF; CDR3nt: TGCGCCAGCAGCTCTAGCGGGAGTACAGAGACCCAGTACTTC
j_gene: TRBJ2-2; v_gene: TRBV5-1; abundance: NA; d_gene: NA; CDR3aa: CASSHLSSPGELFF; CDR3nt: TGCGCCAGCAGCCACCTTAGTAGTCCCGGGGAGCTGTTTTTT
j_gene: TRBJ1-1; v_gene: TRBV30; abundance: NA; d_gene: TRBD1; CDR3aa: CAWRAPGGRAFF; CDR3nt: TGTGCCTGGAGAGCCCCAGGGGGCCGAGCTTTCTTT
j_gene: TRBJ2-4; v_gene: TRBV7-2; abundance: NA; d_gene: TRBD2; CDR3aa: CASSARGGAGINIQYF; CDR3nt: TGTGCCAGCAGCGCTCGGGGTGGAGCGGGGATAAACATTCAGTACTTC
j_gene: TRBJ1-5; v_gene: TRBV12-3/TRBV12-4; abundance: few; d_gene: NA; CDR3aa: CASSFDSRQPQHF; CDR3nt: TGTGCCAGCAGTTTTGACAGTAGGCAGCCCCAGCATTTT
j_gene: TRBJ1-1; v_gene: TRBV6-5; abundance: NA; d_gene: TRBD1; CDR3aa: CASSYSGTGVAFF; CDR3nt: TGTGCCAGCAGTTACTCGGGGACAGGGGTGGCTTTCTTT
j_gene: TRBJ2-1; v_gene: TRBV12-5; abundance: NA; d_gene: TRBD2; CDR3aa: CASGLVQSVGLAGNEQFF; CDR3nt: TGTGCTAGTGGTTTGGTACAGTCCGTAGGACTAGCCGGCAATGAGCAGTTCTTC
j_gene: TRBJ1-2; v_gene: TRBV11-2; abundance: NA; d_gene: NA; CDR3aa: CASSLSSGAGGYTF; CDR3nt: TGTGCCAGCAGCCTTTCCAGTGGGGCGGGGGGCTACACCTTC
j_gene: TRBJ2-7; v_gene: TRBV5-4; abundance: NA; d_gene: TRBD1; CDR3aa: CASSLGGDRSGYEQYF; CDR3nt: TGTGCCAGCAGCTTGGGGGGGGACAGGTCTGGCTACGAGCAGTACTTC
j_gene: TRBJ2-5; v_gene: TRBV5-1; abundance: NA; d_gene: NA; CDR3aa: CASSKTSGETQYF; CDR3nt: TGCGCCAGCAGCAAGACTAGTGGGGAGACCCAGTACTTC
j_gene: TRBJ1-3; v_gene: TRBV2; abundance: NA; d_gene: TRBD1; CDR3aa: CASTADRAGNTIYF; CDR3nt: TGTGCCAGCACCGCGGACAGGGCCGGAAACACCATATATTTT
j_gene: TRBJ2-1; v_gene: TRBV5-1; abundance: NA; d_gene: NA; CDR3aa: CASSAGTTYNEQFF; CDR3nt: TGCGCCAGCAGCGCGGGAACGACCTACAATGAGCAGTTCTTC
j_gene: TRBJ1-2; v_gene: TRBV28; abundance: NA; d_gene: TRBD1; CDR3aa: CASTPWGQGAYGYTF; CDR3nt: TGTGCCAGCACCCCTTGGGGACAGGGGGCCTATGGCTACACCTTC
j_gene: TRBJ2-2; v_gene: TRBV11-2; abundance: NA; d_gene: TRBD2; CDR3aa: CASSLAGGGAVGELFF; CDR3nt: TGTGCCAGCAGCTTAGCAGGCGGGGGGGCCGTCGGGGAGCTGTTTTTT
j_gene: TRBJ2-7; v_gene: TRBV9; abundance: NA; d_gene: TRBD2; CDR3aa: CASSQTSGGAYEQYF; CDR3nt: TGTGCCAGCAGCCAGACTAGCGGGGGGGCTTACGAGCAGTACTTC
j_gene: TRBJ2-7; v_gene: TRBV29-1; abundance: once; d_gene: TRBD2; CDR3aa: CSVEGVGRKEQYF; CDR3nt: TGCAGCGTTGAAGGGGTCGGGAGGAAGGAGCAGTACTTC
j_gene: TRBJ1-2; v_gene: TRBV21-1; abundance: few; d_gene: NA; CDR3aa: CASSKSQGNYGYTF; CDR3nt: TGTGCCAGCAGCAAATCGCAGGGGAACTATGGCTACACCTTC
j_gene: TRBJ1-6; v_gene: TRBV7-3; abundance: once; d_gene: TRBD1; CDR3aa: CASSLTTGANSPLHF; CDR3nt: TGTGCCAGCAGTCTCACGACAGGGGCTAATTCACCCCTCCACTTT
j_gene: TRBJ1-4; v_gene: TRBV28; abundance: NA; d_gene: NA; CDR3aa: CASKGANNEKLFF; CDR3nt: TGTGCCAGCAAAGGGGCGAATAATGAAAAACTGTTTTTT
j_gene: TRBJ2-1; v_gene: TRBV27; abundance: NA; d_gene: TRBD2; CDR3aa: CASRGLAGIYNEQFF; CDR3nt: TGTGCCAGCAGAGGACTAGCGGGTATATACAATGAGCAGTTCTTC
j_gene: TRBJ1-6; v_gene: TRBV7-9; abundance: NA; d_gene: TRBD1; CDR3aa: CASSFSGTENSPLHF; CDR3nt: TGTGCCAGCAGTTTCTCCGGGACAGAGAATTCACCCCTCCACTTT
j_gene: TRBJ1-1; v_gene: TRBV28; abundance: many; d_gene: NA; CDR3aa: CASSPVGGGTEAFF; CDR3nt: TGTGCCAGCAGTCCCGTCGGGGGAGGCACTGAAGCTTTCTTT
j_gene: TRBJ2-2; v_gene: TRBV3-1/TRBV3-2; abundance: once; d_gene: TRBD2; CDR3aa: CASSQGLARTGELFF; CDR3nt: TGTGCCAGCAGCCAGGGACTAGCGAGGACCGGGGAGCTGTTTTTT
j_gene: TRBJ1-2; v_gene: TRBV27; abundance: NA; d_gene: NA; CDR3aa: CASSSEPRRAYGYTF; CDR3nt: TGTGCCAGCAGTTCTGAACCGAGGAGGGCCTATGGCTACACCTTC
j_gene: TRBJ2-1; v_gene: TRBV29-1; abundance: NA; d_gene: TRBD2; CDR3aa: CSVGTGGRGGEQFF; CDR3nt: TGCAGCGTGGGTACGGGCGGGAGGGGTGGTGAGCAGTTCTTC
j_gene: TRBJ1-2; v_gene: TRBV7-2; abundance: NA; d_gene: NA; CDR3aa: CASSLYIGGDWLGYTF; CDR3nt: TGTGCCAGCAGCTTGTATATTGGGGGGGACTGGCTGGGCTACACCTTC
j_gene: TRBJ2-7; v_gene: TRBV6-1; abundance: NA; d_gene: TRBD1; CDR3aa: CASSEVGTGGPYEQYF; CDR3nt: TGTGCCAGCAGTGAAGTGGGGACAGGGGGTCCCTACGAGCAGTACTTC
j_gene: TRBJ2-2; v_gene: TRBV23-1; abundance: NA; d_gene: NA; CDR3aa: CASPGGLSNTGELFF; CDR3nt: TGCGCCAGCCCCGGGGGGCTTTCGAACACCGGGGAGCTGTTTTTT
j_gene: TRBJ2-7; v_gene: TRBV9; abundance: NA; d_gene: NA; CDR3aa: CASSPAWGTNYEQYF; CDR3nt: TGTGCCAGCAGCCCTGCGTGGGGCACGAACTACGAGCAGTACTTC
j_gene: TRBJ2-1; v_gene: TRBV6-1; abundance: NA; d_gene: TRBD2; CDR3aa: CASSERRLALNNEQFF; CDR3nt: TGTGCCAGCAGTGAGAGGAGACTAGCGCTAAACAATGAGCAGTTCTTC
j_gene: TRBJ1-5; v_gene: TRBV28; abundance: once; d_gene: NA; CDR3aa: CASSRDYSNQPQHF; CDR3nt: TGTGCCAGCAGTCGAGATTATAGCAATCAGCCCCAGCATTTT